The 23 T cell receptor beta chains below were found in one sample sequenced in a study of shared clonotypes between healthy human individuals. Measured with immunoSEQ multiplex PCR; TCRdb has only the in-frame clones, and not every one. The sample comprises roughly 2.5 million clones, around 94% of which are singletons, and roughly 0.14% rests with the top ten. The sequencing input was naive CD4+ T cells sorted from blood. Regarding subset: CD45RA+ positively selected. Receptors were obtained from a man aged 18 to 29 in good health.

The chain links TRBV7-2 to TRBJ1-5; D may be TRBD1 (6 bases). This CDR3 contains 13 residues. Per germline, CDR1 SGHTA and CDR2 FQGNSA. V shed 5 bases and J shed 4 bases, with 9 bases lying between them. In DNA form, the CDR3 reads TGTGCCAGCAGCCAAGGACAGAATCAGCCCCAGCATTTT. Amino acids: CASSQGQNQPQHF.

This chain connects TRBV5-6 to TRBJ2-7; the D gene could be TRBD1 or TRBD2 (5 bases each). CDR3 length equals 13 residues. V lost 6 bases to trimming and J lost 5 bases, with 15 bases between them. CDR1 is SGHDT, CDR2 YYEEEE, per germline. CDR3 loop: CASIILGTNEQYF. The CDR3 DNA is TGTGCCAGCATTATTTTAGGGACGAACGAGCAGTACTTC.

A single count supports this clone. The V and J genes are TRBV2 and TRBJ2-7; D unresolved. The germline V and J ends were trimmed by 1 base and 2 bases, with 9 bases remaining between them. The CDR3 loop spans 14 amino acids. The V gene's germline CDR1 is SNHLY and CDR2 FYNNEI. CDR3 sequence reads: CASSEGPAPYEQYF. In DNA, the CDR3 is TGTGCCAGCAGTGAAGGTCCAGCACCCTACGAGCAGTACTTC.

The V gene is TRBV5-1, the J gene TRBJ2-7, with D perhaps TRBD2 (7 bases). The CDR3 spans 14 residues. V gave up 4 bases and J gave up 0 bases, with 11 bases separating them. Germline CDR1 is SGHRS and CDR2 is YFSETQ. The CDR3 loop is CASSRGGASYEQYF. CDR3 bases: TGCGCCAGCAGCCGAGGGGGGGCCTCCTACGAGCAGTACTTC.

This chain joins TRBV15 and TRBJ1-1; D not certain. CDR3 length: 13 amino acids. Germline V gene data show CDR1 as LNHNV and CDR2 as YYDKDF (reference sequence). V dropped 5 bases and J dropped 1 base, with 8 bases sitting between them. The CDR3 DNA is TGTGCCACCAGCTTTTTTAAGAACACTGAAGCTTTCTTT. This sequence encodes CATSFFKNTEAFF. Supplemented by reference TRBV15 and TRBJ1-1, the full variable domain reads DAMVIQNPRYQVTQFGKPVTLSCSQTLNHNVMYWYQQKSSQAPKLLFHYYDKDFNNEADTPDNFQSRRPNTSFCFLDIRSPGLGDTAMYLCATSFFKNTEAFFGQGTRLTVV.

This clone occurred a few times. V usage is TRBV7-9 and J usage is TRBJ1-1; D remains ambiguous. From germline, CDR1 is SEHNR and CDR2 FQNEAQ (reference sequence). CDR3 size: 15 residues. V was pared by 2 bases and J by 1 base, with 11 bases between. DNA of the CDR3: TGTGCCAGCAGCTTATTACGGTTTGGGAACACTGAAGCTTTCTTT. This codes for CASSLLRFGNTEAFF.

This chain links TRBV5-1 with TRBJ2-1; D possibly corresponds to TRBD2 (7 bases). CDR1 and CDR2 from the germline V gene are SGHRS and YFSETQ. The CDR3 totals 14 residues. V lost 2 bases, J lost 8 bases, and 14 bases lay in between. Here the CDR3 DNA reads TGCGCCAGCAGCTTCCGGGGGGCCTTTTATGAGCAGTTCTTC. Translated, it gives CASSFRGAFYEQFF.

The count of this clone is one. The chain has TRBV4-1 and TRBJ2-7, with TRBD2 matching 7 bases. This CDR3 is 14 amino acids long. J was trimmed by 0 bases and V by 8 bases; bases with no gene match: 7. Germline assignment: CDR1 MGHRA and CDR2 YSYEKL. CDR3 in DNA: TGCGCCAGCTCGCGAGCGGGAATCTCCTACGAGCAGTACTTC. Translated, it gives CASSRAGISYEQYF.

The rearrangement uses TRBV2 and TRBJ1-5, with a possible D match to TRBD1 (5 bases). This CDR3 has 15 amino acids. Germline CDR1 and CDR2: SNHLY and FYNNEI. V dropped 0 bases and J dropped 6 bases, with 12 bases sitting between them. The CDR3 protein is CASSEAAGSSQPQHF. The DNA of the CDR3 is TGTGCCAGCAGTGAAGCGGCAGGGAGTAGTCAGCCCCAGCATTTT.

The V call is TRBV19, the J call TRBJ1-1, with D uncertain. The CDR3 has 19 residues. V was clipped by 2 bases and J by 3 bases, with 25 bases between them. CDR1 LNHDA and CDR2 SQIVND come from the germline V gene (reference sequence). CDR3 nucleotides: TGTGCCAGTAGTATACTGCCAGGAGGATCCAAAAGGAGGTACACTGAAGCTTTCTTT. Encoded protein: CASSILPGGSKRRYTEAFF.

This chain connects TRBV9 to TRBJ2-2; 8 bases are shared with TRBD1. CDR1 and CDR2 (germline): SGDLS, YYNGEE. The CDR3 extends over 16 amino acids. V was clipped by 4 bases and J by 1 base; unmatched bases: 6. The CDR3 loop reads CASSLFGTGNTGELFF. In DNA form, the CDR3 reads TGTGCCAGCAGCCTTTTCGGGACAGGGAACACCGGGGAGCTGTTTTTT. The variable domain in full, with the rest retrieved from reference TRBV9 and TRBJ2-2, is DSGVTQTPKHLITATGQRVTLRCSPRSGDLSVYWYQQSLDQGLQFLIQYYNGEERAKGNILERFSAQQFPDLHSELNLSSLELGDSALYFCASSLFGTGNTGELFFGEGSRLTVL.

The chain carries TRBV30 and TRBJ2-7; 7 bases are shared with TRBD1. CDR1 and CDR2 from the germline V gene are GTSNPN and SVGIG (reference sequence). This CDR3 is 15 amino acids long. The V gene end was trimmed by 1 base and the J gene end by 3 bases; junction bases not matched to a gene: 9. CDR3 nucleotide sequence: TGTGCCTGGAGTGCCCAAGACAGGGAATACTACGAGCAGTACTTC. Translation: CAWSAQDREYYEQYF.

This sequence joins TRBV5-1 and TRBJ1-1; D possibly corresponds to TRBD1 (5 bases). The length of the CDR3 is 14 residues. The ends were cut back, 0 bases at V and 6 bases at J, with 12 bases in the middle. Germline CDR1 and CDR2: SGHRS and YFSETQ. The DNA for the CDR3 is TGCGCCAGCAGCTTGGCCCAGGGTACGGCTGAAGCTTTCTTT. This sequence encodes CASSLAQGTAEAFF.

The chain joins TRBV14 to TRBJ2-7, with 8 nucleotides matching TRBD1. V dropped 3 bases and J dropped 1; count of bases not matched to a gene: 5. Germline V gene data show CDR1 as SGHDN and CDR2 as FVKESK. The CDR3 runs 15 residues. The CDR3 sequence: CASSQGTGPSYEQYF. CDR3 nucleotide sequence: TGTGCCAGCAGCCAGGGGACAGGCCCTTCCTACGAGCAGTACTTC.

The chain employs TRBV7-6 and TRBJ2-6; no clear D gene. The CDR3 is 16 residues long. The V and J ends lost 1 base and 0 bases respectively, with 7 bases between them. CDR1 is SGHVS, CDR2 FNYEAQ, per germline. The CDR3 nucleotides read TGTGCCAGCAGCTTAGGGTCAGACTCTGGGGCCAACGTCCTGACTTTC. This translates into CASSLGSDSGANVLTF. Drawing the rest from reference TRBV7-6 and TRBJ2-6, the complete variable domain is GAGVSQSPRYKVTKRGQDVALRCDPISGHVSLYWYRQALGQGPEFLTYFNYEAQQDKSGLPNDRFSAERPEGSISTLTIQRTEQRDSAMYRCASSLGSDSGANVLTFGAGSRLTVL.

The genes are TRBV7-9 and TRBJ2-3, with D perhaps assigned TRBD1 or TRBD2 (5 bases each). CDR1 is SEHNR, CDR2 FQNEAQ, per germline (reference sequence). This CDR3 is 14 amino acids long. Trimming stripped 2 bases from V and 6 bases from J, with 12 bases between. The CDR3 region has the DNA TGTGCCAGCAGCTTACGGGGCGGTTATGATACGCAGTATTTT. Protein product: CASSLRGGYDTQYF.

To note about this clone: This CDR3 is also generated by other DNA sequences in the sample. V usage is TRBV10-3 and J usage is TRBJ2-7; no clear D gene. Deletions cut 0 bases from V and 6 bases from J, with 9 bases between. Germline V gene sequence: CDR1 ENHRY, CDR2 SYGVKD. CDR3 size: 13 residues. The CDR3: CAISESLGPEQYF. CDR3 in DNA: TGTGCCATCAGTGAGTCGTTAGGGCCCGAGCAGTACTTC.

V is TRBV6-6 and J is TRBJ2-7; 7 nucleotides align to TRBD2. The J segment lost 2 bases and the V segment lost 5 bases, leaving 9 bases of the junction unmatched. Looked up from germline, CDR1 is MNHNY and CDR2 is SVGAGI (reference sequence). This CDR3 comprises 15 residues. CDR3: CASSREGGGPYEQYF. The CDR3 nucleotides read TGTGCCAGCAGTAGAGAGGGCGGGGGACCCTACGAGCAGTACTTC.

As for this clone: The sample contains more than one DNA sequence encoding this CDR3. CDR3 nucleotide sequence: TGCGCCAGCAGCTTGGGACAGGTCGACGAGCAGTACTTC. Its translation is CASSLGQVDEQYF. This sequence joins TRBV5-1 and TRBJ2-7, with D possibly TRBD1 on 6 matching bases. V lost 0 bases and J 5 bases, leaving 9 bases between the germline ends. The CDR3 consists of 13 residues. Per the germline V gene, CDR1 is SGHRS and CDR2 is YFSETQ.

This sequence joins TRBV28 and TRBJ1-4; 8 bases fit TRBD1. The CDR3 spans 14 residues. V lost 2 bases, J lost 10 bases, and 6 bases stayed unmatched. The germline V gene encodes CDR1 MDHEN and CDR2 SYDVKM. The CDR3 reads CASSLRQGWGKLFF. The CDR3 region has the DNA TGTGCCAGCAGTTTAAGACAGGGGTGGGGAAAACTGTTTTTT.

The chain joins TRBV7-2 to TRBJ1-1; D perhaps matches TRBD1 (5 bases). The V gene lost 5 bases and the J gene lost 4 bases, with 8 bases spanning the gap. The CDR3 loop spans 12 amino acids. Germline V gene data show CDR1 as SGHTA and CDR2 as FQGNSA. CDR3 coding DNA: TGTGCCAGCAGCCGACAGTTCACTGAAGCTTTCTTT. Translating it yields CASSRQFTEAFF.

This clone was seen once. The rearrangement uses TRBV5-6 and TRBJ1-2; no clear D gene. Germline V gene sequence: CDR1 SGHDT, CDR2 YYEEEE. With 0 bases removed from V and 3 bases from J, the gap between germline ends came to 15 bases. This CDR3 has 16 amino acids. The CDR3, as DNA: TGTGCCAGCAGCTTGGCCGTCAGGATCCGGGACTATGGCTACACCTTC. Translated, it gives CASSLAVRIRDYGYTF.

The chain couples TRBV7-9 to TRBJ2-1; D possibly corresponds to TRBD2 (6 bases). Germline loops: CDR1 SEHNR, CDR2 FQNEAQ (reference sequence). The length of the CDR3 is 12 residues. Trimming cost V 5 bases and J 14 bases, with 16 bases left between them. CDR3 loop: CASSDRDLNEFF. The CDR3, as DNA: TGTGCCAGCAGCGACCGGGACTTGAATGAGTTCTTC.